The 10 T cell receptor beta chains below were found in one sample sequenced in a study of identical twins. TCRdb called the 5' RACE reads again in MiXCR, with one record for every CDR3 protein. This table has approximately 1.8 million distinct CDR3 sequences, roughly a third appearing once. The sample was cord blood. The receptors were gathered from a newborn girl in good health.

This clonotype was recorded a few times. This chain connects TRBV13 to TRBJ1-1; D is unclear. The germline V and J ends were trimmed by 0 bases and 4 bases, with 9 bases remaining between them. The CDR3 sequence is 14 residues long. Germline-derived CDR1 and CDR2 are PRHDT and FYEKMQ (reference sequence). CDR3 residues: CASSLGGSGTEAFF. CDR3 coding DNA: TGTGCCAGCAGCTTAGGGGGGTCGGGCACTGAAGCTTTCTTT.

On this clonotype: The junction shows a germline mismatch at one end, possibly a read error. The V and J genes are TRBV6-5 and TRBJ1-1, with 8 bases aligning to TRBD1. The CDR3 contains 14 residues. Germline assignment: CDR1 MNHEY and CDR2 SVGAGI. In nucleotides, the CDR3 is TGTGCCAGCAGGGCACAGGGGGAGAACACTGTAGCTTTCTTT. Translation gives CASRAQGENTVAFF.

The genes are TRBV19 and TRBJ1-2, with TRBD1 identical over 8 bases. The trim removed 5 bases at V and 4 bases at J, leaving 15 bases unmatched. The CDR3 totals 17 residues. Germline V lookup: CDR1 LNHDA, CDR2 SQIVND (reference sequence). CDR3 DNA: TGTGCCAGTAGTTCCCGGACAGGGAAGTTAGGGTCCTATGGCTACACCTTC. Its protein product is CASSSRTGKLGSYGYTF.

This clonotype was seen once. The chain is built from TRBV4-2 and TRBJ2-7, with D perhaps matching TRBD1 (6 bases). There are 15 residues in the CDR3. Germline V gene data show CDR1 as LGHNA and CDR2 as YNFKEQ. The ends were cut back, 1 base at V and 2 bases at J, with 12 bases in the middle. This CDR3 reads CASSQGAGETYEQYF. Written as DNA, the CDR3 is TGTGCCAGCAGCCAAGGGGCAGGGGAAACCTACGAGCAGTACTTC.

There are a few counts of this clonotype. The chain is built from TRBV6-1 and TRBJ2-3; 10 nucleotides line up with TRBD2. Germline V gene data show CDR1 as MNHNS and CDR2 as SASEGT. Trimming removed 6 bases from V and 1 base from J; junction bases left unmatched: 13. There are 18 residues in the CDR3. CDR3: CASRTLAGLAEGTDTQYF. CDR3 nucleotides: TGTGCCAGCAGGACACTCGCCGGACTAGCGGAAGGCACAGATACGCAGTATTTT.

The J gene is TRBJ1-5, the V gene TRBV20-1; the match to TRBD1 covers 8 bases. The CDR3 runs 12 residues. The germline V gene encodes CDR1 DFQATT and CDR2 SNEGSKA (reference sequence). The trim removed 4 bases at V and 7 bases at J, leaving 3 bases unmatched. DNA for the CDR3: TGCAGTGCTACAGGGGGCGCACAGCCCCAGCATTTT. It yields the protein CSATGGAQPQHF.

Note on this clonotype: The CDR3 carries no conserved terminal phenylalanine or tryptophan, so it likely arises from a read error. This sequence joins TRBV5-1 and TRBJ2-1; D remains ambiguous. V lost 5 bases and J lost 2, with 5 bases in between. The CDR3 is made up of 12 amino acids. Germline values: CDR1 SGHRS, CDR2 YFSETQ. In DNA form, the CDR3 reads TGCGCCAGCAGGATAGCCTACAATGAGCAGTTCTTA. Translation: CASRIAYNEQFL.

V is TRBV18 and J is TRBJ1-1; tentatively, D is TRBD1 (6 bases). CDR3 length: 17 amino acids. Germline assignment: CDR1 KGHSH and CDR2 LQKENI. Trimming took off 1 base at V and 2 bases at J, with 17 bases between the two ends. The CDR3 here is CASSPLPGEFTNTEAFF. DNA for the CDR3: TGTGCCAGCTCACCACTACCAGGGGAGTTCACCAACACTGAAGCTTTCTTT.

As for this clonotype: At one of its ends the junction is not consistent with the germline gene, which may arise from a read error. The chain uses TRBV4-2 and TRBJ2-1; 10 positions agree with TRBD2. The end of the DNA is better explained by TRBJ2-7, so the J call may be wrong. Per the germline V gene, CDR1 is LGHNA and CDR2 is YNFKEQ. This CDR3 has 16 amino acids. The CDR3 DNA follows: TGTGCCGGCAGCCAAGTAGCGGGAGGCTCCTACAATGAGCAGTACTTC. It codes for CAGSQVAGGSYNEQYF.

V is TRBV14 and J is TRBJ1-1; no reliable D call. V lost 4 bases and J lost 1, with 7 bases in between. The CDR3 covers 13 residues. Per the germline V gene, CDR1 is SGHDN and CDR2 is FVKESK. DNA of the CDR3: TGTGCCAGCAGCCCTCCAGCGAACACTGAAGCTTTCTTT. It is translated as CASSPPANTEAFF.